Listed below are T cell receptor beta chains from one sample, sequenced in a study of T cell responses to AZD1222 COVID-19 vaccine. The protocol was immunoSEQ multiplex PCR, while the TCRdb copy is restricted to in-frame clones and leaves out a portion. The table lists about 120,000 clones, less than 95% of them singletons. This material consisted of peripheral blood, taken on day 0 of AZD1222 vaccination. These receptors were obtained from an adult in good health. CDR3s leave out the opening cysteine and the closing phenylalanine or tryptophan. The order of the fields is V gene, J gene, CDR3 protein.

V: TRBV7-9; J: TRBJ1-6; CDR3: ASSFGRDNSPLH
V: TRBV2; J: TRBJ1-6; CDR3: ASNRDGVNSPLH
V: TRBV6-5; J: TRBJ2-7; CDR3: ASSLYSGRSYEQY
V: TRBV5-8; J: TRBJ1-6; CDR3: ASSFGQGYSPLH
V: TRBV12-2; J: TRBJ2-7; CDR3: ASRQFPWGERYEQY
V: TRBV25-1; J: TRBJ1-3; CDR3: ASSEWDTIY
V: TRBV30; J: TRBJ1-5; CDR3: AWSSGLHNQPQH
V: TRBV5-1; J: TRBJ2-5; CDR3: ASSIYRTEQETQY
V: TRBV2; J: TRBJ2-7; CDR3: ASSEAHLDRGLYEQY
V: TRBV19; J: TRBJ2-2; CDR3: ASSVGGWSNTGELF
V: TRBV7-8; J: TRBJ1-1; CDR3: ASSQTGYEEAF
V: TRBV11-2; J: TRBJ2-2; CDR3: ASSFGQMNTGELF
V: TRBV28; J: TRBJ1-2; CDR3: ASRPGQRTYGYT
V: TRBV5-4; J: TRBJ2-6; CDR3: ASTSWGAGANVLT
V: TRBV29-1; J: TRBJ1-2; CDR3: SVEADRDGYT
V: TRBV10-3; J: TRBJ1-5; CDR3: ATSSQGLNQPQH
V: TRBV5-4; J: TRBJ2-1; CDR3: ASRTGGLREQF
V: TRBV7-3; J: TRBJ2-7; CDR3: ASSFTSDSYEQY
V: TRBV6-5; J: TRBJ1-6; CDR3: ASSLLDRGNSPLH
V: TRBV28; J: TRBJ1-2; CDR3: ASSLRVGTGAVGYT
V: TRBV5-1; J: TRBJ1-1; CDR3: ASSLLGENTEAF
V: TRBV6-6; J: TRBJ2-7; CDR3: ASSYGRGSYEQY
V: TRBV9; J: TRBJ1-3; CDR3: ASSVSTGVGNTIY
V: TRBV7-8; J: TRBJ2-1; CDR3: ASSLVGTPNEQF
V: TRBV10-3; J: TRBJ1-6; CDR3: AISESVGALGSPLH
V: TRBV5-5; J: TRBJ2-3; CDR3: ASSPKTDSFPDTQY
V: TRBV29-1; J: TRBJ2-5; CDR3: SVLLSGVSETQY
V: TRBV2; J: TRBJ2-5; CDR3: ASNSPGLASETQY
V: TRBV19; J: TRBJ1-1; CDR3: ASKSGTLNTEAF
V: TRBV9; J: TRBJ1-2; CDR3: ASSVGWEETPDYGYT
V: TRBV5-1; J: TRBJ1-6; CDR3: ASSLERARNSPLH
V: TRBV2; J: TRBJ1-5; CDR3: ASSEGKGNQPQH
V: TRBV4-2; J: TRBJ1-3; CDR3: ASSQATGAGGNTIY
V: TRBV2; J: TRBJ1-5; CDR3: ASGGRDRSNQPQH
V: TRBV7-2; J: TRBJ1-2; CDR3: ASSTQGEPLYGYT
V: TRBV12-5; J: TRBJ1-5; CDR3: ASGPDPGQPQH
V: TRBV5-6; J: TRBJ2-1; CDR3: ASSFSVNEQF
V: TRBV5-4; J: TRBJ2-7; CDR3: ASSPSDRVGNEQY
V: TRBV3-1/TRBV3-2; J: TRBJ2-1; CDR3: ASSRRYNEQF
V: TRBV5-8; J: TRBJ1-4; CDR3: ASPGPPGGEWATNEKLF
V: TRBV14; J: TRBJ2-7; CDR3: ASSRAGQGSHEQY
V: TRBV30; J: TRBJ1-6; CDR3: AWSAERNSPLH
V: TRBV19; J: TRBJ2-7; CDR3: ASSIMGAYSYEQY
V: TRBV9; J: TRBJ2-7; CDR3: ASSPSGPGYEQY
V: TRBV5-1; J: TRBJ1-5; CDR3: ASSEDPSNQPQH
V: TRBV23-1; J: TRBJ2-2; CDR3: ASRRGAQVDTGELF
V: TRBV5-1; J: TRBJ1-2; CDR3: ASSLGQTGGVYGYT
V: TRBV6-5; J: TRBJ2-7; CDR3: ASSTTFGQGYEQY